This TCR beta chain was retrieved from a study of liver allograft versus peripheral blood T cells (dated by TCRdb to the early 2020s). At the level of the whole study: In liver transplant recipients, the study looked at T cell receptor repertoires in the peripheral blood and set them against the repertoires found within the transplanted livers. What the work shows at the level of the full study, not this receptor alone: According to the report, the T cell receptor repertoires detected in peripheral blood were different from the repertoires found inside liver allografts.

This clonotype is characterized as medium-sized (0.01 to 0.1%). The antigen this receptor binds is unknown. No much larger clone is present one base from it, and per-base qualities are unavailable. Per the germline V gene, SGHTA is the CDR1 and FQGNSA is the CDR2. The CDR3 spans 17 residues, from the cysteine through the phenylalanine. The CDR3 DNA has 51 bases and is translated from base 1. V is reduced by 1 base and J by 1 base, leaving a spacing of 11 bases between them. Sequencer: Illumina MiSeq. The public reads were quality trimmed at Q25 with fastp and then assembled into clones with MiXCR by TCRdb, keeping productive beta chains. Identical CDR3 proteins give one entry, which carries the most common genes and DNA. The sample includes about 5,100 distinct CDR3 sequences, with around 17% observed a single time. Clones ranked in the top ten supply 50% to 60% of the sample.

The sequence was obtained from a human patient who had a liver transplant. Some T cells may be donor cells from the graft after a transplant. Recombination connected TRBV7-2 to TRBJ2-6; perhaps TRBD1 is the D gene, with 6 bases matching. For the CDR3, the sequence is CASSLDGGRSGANVLTF. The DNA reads TGTGCCAGCAGCTTAGATGGGGGCCGGTCTGGGGCCAACGTCCTGACTTTC.